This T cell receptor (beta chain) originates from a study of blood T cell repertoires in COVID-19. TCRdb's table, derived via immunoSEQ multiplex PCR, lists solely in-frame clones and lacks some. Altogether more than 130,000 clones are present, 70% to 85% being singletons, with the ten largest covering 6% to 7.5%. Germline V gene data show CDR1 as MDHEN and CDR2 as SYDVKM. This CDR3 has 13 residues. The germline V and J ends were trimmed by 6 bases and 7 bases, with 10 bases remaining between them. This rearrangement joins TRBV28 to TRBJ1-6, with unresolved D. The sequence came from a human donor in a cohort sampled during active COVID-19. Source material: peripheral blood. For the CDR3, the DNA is TGTGCCAGCAGCGCTTATGAGAATTCACCCCTCCACTTT. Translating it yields CASSAYENSPLHF.